This is a list of T cell receptor beta chains from one sample in a study of T cell clones after liver transplantation. Clones were read by immunoSEQ multiplex PCR, and TCRdb kept only the in-frame ones, dropping some. This sample carries fewer than 15,000 clones, under 75% of them seen once, and the ten largest clones take approximately 30%. Sequenced material: CD8+ T cells from blood, taken at the 22-month timepoint. The source is a human patient who received a liver transplant. A share of the T cells may be of graft donor origin. The CDR3 runs from the conserved cysteine through the conserved F or W. The D gene is left open where the match is weak. Where a row states a size, it is once, few, many or the class of an expanded clone; other rows omit it.

J gene,clone size,D gene,V gene,CDR3 length,CDR3 protein,CDR3 DNA
TRBJ1-5,-,-,TRBV27,13,CASSRTGPGPQHF,TGTGCCAGCAGTCGAACAGGCCCAGGGCCCCAGCATTTT
TRBJ2-5,few,TRBD1,TRBV7-9,16,CASSSPGQNLKETQYF,TGTGCCAGCAGCTCTCCGGGACAGAATTTAAAAGAGACCCAGTACTTC
TRBJ2-3,-,-,TRBV5-4,15,CASSKGHDVVDTQYF,TGTGCCAGCAGCAAGGGACATGACGTCGTAGATACGCAGTATTTT
TRBJ2-7,-,TRBD1,TRBV4-1,16,CASSLYEGQGGYEQYF,TGTGCCAGCAGCCTTTATGAAGGACAGGGGGGATACGAGCAGTACTTC
TRBJ2-1,-,-,TRBV28,14,CASSLLQRYNEQFF,TGTGCCAGCAGTTTATTACAGAGATACAATGAGCAGTTCTTC
TRBJ2-1,-,TRBD1,TRBV4-3,16,CASSQEPGQGVDEQFF,TGCGCCAGCAGCCAGGAGCCGGGACAGGGTGTTGATGAGCAGTTCTTC
TRBJ1-1,-,-,TRBV4-1,15,CASSQAAQLNTEAFF,TGCGCCAGCAGCCAAGCGGCCCAATTGAACACTGAAGCTTTCTTT
TRBJ1-6,-,-,TRBV9,12,CASSRGDSPLHF,TGTGCCAGCTCCCGGGGGGATTCACCCCTCCACTTT
TRBJ1-4,-,-,TRBV29-1,15,CSAMAIDGGNEKLFF,TGCAGCGCGATGGCGATTGATGGAGGTAATGAAAAACTGTTTTTT
TRBJ2-2,-,-,TRBV23-1,12,CARKGQRGELFF,TGCGCCAGAAAAGGACAGCGCGGGGAGCTGTTTTTT
TRBJ2-1,-,-,TRBV9,14,CASSVDSSYNEQFF,TGTGCCAGCAGCGTAGACAGCTCCTACAATGAGCAGTTCTTC
TRBJ1-6,-,TRBD1,TRBV6-5,14,CASIGTGMGSPLHF,TGTGCCAGCATCGGGACAGGGATGGGTTCACCCCTCCACTTT
TRBJ2-3,few,TRBD1,TRBV4-3,16,CASSQDLGQGSDTQYF,TGCGCCAGCAGCCAAGATTTGGGACAGGGGTCAGATACGCAGTATTTT
TRBJ2-1,-,-,TRBV6-6,13,CASSYTKYNEQFF,TGTGCCAGCAGTTACACGAAGTACAATGAGCAGTTCTTC
TRBJ2-1,-,-,TRBV6-6,15,CASQSDGAVYNEQFF,TGTGCCAGCCAGAGCGATGGTGCCGTATACAATGAGCAGTTCTTC
TRBJ2-3,few,-,TRBV28,12,CASTAPRGTQYF,TGTGCCAGCACCGCACCCCGGGGGACGCAGTATTTT
TRBJ2-2,-,-,TRBV7-3,17,CASSRDLTRGGTGELFF,TGTGCCAGCAGCCGGGACCTCACTCGGGGCGGCACCGGGGAGCTGTTTTTT
TRBJ2-5,-,-,TRBV6-5,15,CASRDSLVGQETQYF,TGTGCCAGCAGAGACTCACTTGTGGGACAAGAGACCCAGTACTTC
TRBJ1-1,-,-,TRBV5-6,15,CASSLWVNPNTEAFF,TGTGCCAGCAGCTTGTGGGTAAACCCCAACACTGAAGCTTTCTTT
TRBJ2-1,-,-,TRBV9,12,CASSPLGGKQFF,TGTGCCAGCAGCCCATTGGGCGGTAAGCAGTTCTTC
TRBJ2-2,few,-,TRBV7-3,12,CASSHDTGELFF,TGTGCCAGCAGCCACGACACCGGGGAGCTGTTTTTT
TRBJ1-1,-,-,TRBV7-9,15,CASSLDRDPSTEAFF,TGTGCCAGCAGCTTAGACCGGGACCCTTCCACTGAAGCTTTCTTT
TRBJ2-2,few,-,TRBV6-4,16,CASSDSPDWGKGELFF,TGTGCCAGCAGTGACTCCCCGGACTGGGGCAAGGGGGAGCTGTTTTTT
TRBJ1-4,-,TRBD1,TRBV7-9,16,CASSFFEDREGEKLFF,TGTGCCAGCAGCTTCTTCGAGGACAGGGAGGGAGAAAAACTGTTTTTT
TRBJ1-1,-,-,TRBV11-1,13,CASSQAGYTEAFF,TGTGCCAGCAGCCAAGCGGGATACACTGAAGCTTTCTTT
TRBJ1-1,-,-,TRBV4-2,14,CASIPDSMNTEAFF,TGTGCCAGCATCCCAGACAGTATGAACACTGAAGCTTTCTTT
TRBJ2-7,-,-,TRBV14,13,CASSQDDVFEQYF,TGTGCCAGCAGCCAAGATGACGTATTCGAGCAGTACTTC
TRBJ2-4,large,-,TRBV27,16,CASSLSLGGAKNIQYF,TGTGCCAGCAGTTTATCGTTAGGTGGAGCCAAAAACATTCAGTACTTC
TRBJ2-7,-,-,TRBV29-1,12,CSVEWTDYEQYF,TGCAGCGTTGAATGGACGGACTACGAGCAGTACTTC